This is a list of T cell receptor beta chains from one sample in a study of neurological immune-mediated disorders. TCRdb reprocessed the 5' RACE reads via MiXCR and lists one record per CDR3 protein. The repertoire holds 15,000 to 20,000 distinct CDR3 sequences, with roughly 10% as singletons. Sequenced sample: CD8+ T cells from blood. These receptors all come from a woman aged 45-65 years in good health. CDR3s leave out the opening cysteine and the closing phenylalanine or tryptophan. A D gene is named only where the DNA matches it firmly.

D gene	J gene	V gene	CDR3 protein
TRBD2	TRBJ2-5	TRBV10-3	AISDKRDLVQETQY
TRBD1	TRBJ1-1	TRBV5-1	ASSGAGGTEAF
-	TRBJ2-6	TRBV29-1	SVEDWDKISGANVLT
TRBD2	TRBJ2-5	TRBV4-3	ASSQEPAGGAGAQETQY
-	TRBJ2-7	TRBV4-1	ASSPPLDSLTPYEQY
-	TRBJ1-5	TRBV27	ASSFLPGDNQPQH
-	TRBJ1-4	TRBV7-8	ASSTGANEKLF
-	TRBJ2-7	TRBV5-1	ASSSDTAGYEQY
TRBD1	TRBJ1-4	TRBV7-9	ASRDRGGEKLF
-	TRBJ2-7	TRBV29-1	SVEDGEYEQY
-	TRBJ2-7	TRBV28	ASSFRPSYEQY
TRBD1	TRBJ2-5	TRBV14	ASSQTQGDWVEQETQY
-	TRBJ1-2	TRBV29-1	SVEDRGTSYGYT
-	TRBJ2-7	TRBV28	ASTLGPESSYEQY
-	TRBJ2-5	TRBV12-3/TRBV12-4	ASSLGLNQETQY
TRBD2	TRBJ2-2	TRBV4-1	ASISGAGELF
-	TRBJ1-1	TRBV7-8	ASSLTGGTEAF
-	TRBJ2-7	TRBV5-1	TSKTNQGPLVEQY
TRBD1	TRBJ2-1	TRBV20-1	SARDRDRPYNEQF
TRBD1	TRBJ2-1	TRBV6-6	ASSYPHSGTGGNEQF
-	TRBJ2-1	TRBV7-3	ASSLDTSYNEQF
-	TRBJ2-2	TRBV30	AWMVVTGELF
TRBD2	TRBJ2-1	TRBV20-1	SARRLAVYNEQF
-	TRBJ2-2	TRBV20-1	SARIGRSTGELF
-	TRBJ2-2	TRBV9	ASSSGDGTGELF
-	TRBJ1-1	TRBV20-1	SATDEEGGGTEAF
-	TRBJ2-2	TRBV5-5	ASSYEGDTGELF
-	TRBJ2-1	TRBV5-1	ASSTDNEQF
-	TRBJ2-1	TRBV6-2/TRBV6-3	ASSYDGMTYNEQF
TRBD1	TRBJ2-1	TRBV9	ASSVGDRGTYNEQF
-	TRBJ2-1	TRBV10-2	ASSVSKAYNEQF